This T cell receptor beta chain was sequenced in a study of T cell repertoires in aging, cancer and after chemotherapy. Looked up from germline, CDR1 is LNHDA and CDR2 is SQIVND (reference sequence). The CDR3 runs 14 residues. V was cut by 7 bases and J by 2 bases, with 9 bases left in between. Broader study findings: In cancer patients, declining TCR diversity with age involved lost richness and lost evenness. Lymphoid organ infiltration in hematological cancer patients may impair thymic emigration or peripheral T cell expansion.

This clonotype is large in the sample. Its target is unknown. Peripheral blood genomic DNA, not sorted cells or RNA, was the template. TRB rearrangements spanning V, D and J were amplified using mixed TRB-A/B primers. TCRdb fed the multiplex PCR reads into MiXCR, producing one record per CDR3 protein. The data contain around 2,400 distinct CDR3 sequences, under 65% of them singletons. Sequenced input: blood. This receptor was taken from a human donor with a blood cancer. The donor label of this sample is uncertain. The rearrangement joins TRBV19 to TRBJ1-6; D unresolved. The CDR3 is CASTDGTYNSPLHF. As DNA, the CDR3 is TGTGCCAGTACTGACGGTACCTATAATTCACCCCTCCACTTT.